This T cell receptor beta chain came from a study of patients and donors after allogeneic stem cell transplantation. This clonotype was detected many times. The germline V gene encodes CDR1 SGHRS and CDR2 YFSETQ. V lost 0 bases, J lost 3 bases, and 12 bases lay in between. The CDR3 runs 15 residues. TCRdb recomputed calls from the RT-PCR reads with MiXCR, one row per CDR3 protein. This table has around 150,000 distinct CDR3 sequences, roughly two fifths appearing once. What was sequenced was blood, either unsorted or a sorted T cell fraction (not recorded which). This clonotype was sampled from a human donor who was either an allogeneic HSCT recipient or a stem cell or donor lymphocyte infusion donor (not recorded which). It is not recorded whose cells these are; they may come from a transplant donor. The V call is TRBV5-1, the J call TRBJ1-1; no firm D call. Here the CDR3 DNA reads TGCGCCAGCAGCTTGGGGCACACAGTCGACACTGAAGCTTTCTTT. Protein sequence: CASSLGHTVDTEAFF.